This TCR beta chain was documented in a study of cytotoxic CD8 clonotypes in ibrutinib-treated CLL (dated by TCRdb to about 2021). For context, the study as a whole: The cohort was composed of approximately 11 relapsed/refractory and 15 treatment-naive patients; IGHV unmutated status was identified in roughly 17 patients. Responses were partial in some 24 patients and complete in 2; after median approximately 67 months follow-up, about 14 stayed in remission and around 12 progressed. Response samples were obtained after a median of approximately eleven months of treatment, with a range of roughly 6 to 40 months. An average of 255,043 productive templates and around 100,000 productive rearrangements was obtained per sample. Of the roughly 90 people in the trial, approximately 28 had longitudinal samples available. Cryopreserved peripheral blood mononuclear cells were obtained before treatment, at response, and at either sustained remission or disease progression. Every remission and progressive disease sample was obtained while ibrutinib was still being received by the patients.

The CDR3 starts with the cysteine, ends with the phenylalanine, and has 15 residues. The entry retains the CDR3 DNA only, 45 bases that are in frame from base 1. The germline V and J ends show losses of 5 bases and 5 bases respectively, and no gene match explains 10 bases of the junction. Taken from the germline V gene (reference sequence), the CDR1 and CDR2 loops are SEHNR and FQNEAQ. Broad study findings and their caveats: Clonality increased at ibrutinib response, stayed stable in sustained remission, and fell back toward baseline at progression. Sustained-remission and progressing patients did not have matched sampling times, and lymph node repertoires were not examined. Public clonotypes were rare and either shrank or stayed stable during treatment, and the rise in clonality at ibrutinib response reflected expansion of private clonotypes. At baseline, clonality was higher than in age-matched healthy donors and showed a strong correlation with circulating CD8+ T-cell counts.

About this clone: This clone's antigen is unknown. No clone much larger than this one lies a single base away; base qualities are absent.

On a MiSeq, deep resolution sequencing aimed for a depth between 1 in 1 million and 1 in 200,000 T cells, with each clonotype covered roughly 10x on average. The immunoSEQ hsTCRB Kit was used to generate the TCR beta libraries. On the study's bioinformatics: Data were analyzed with ImmunoSEQ Data Assistant and ImmunoSEQ Analyzer, with V, D and J genes assigned per IMGT definitions. Clonality, which ranges from 0 to 1, was calculated by subtracting the normalized Shannon entropy of productive rearrangement frequencies from one. Only overrepresented clonotypes making up at least 0.05% of the repertoire of each patient were included in the public clonotype analysis. Fewer than 15 repertoires from age-matched healthy donors, obtained from immuneACCESS, served as clonality controls. Here the immuneACCESS table is served through TCRdb, limited to in-frame sequences with V and J called. Missing clones are a known gap in these copies; in checked studies unresolved V genes cover under half, and the rest lacks a known reason. The V and J calls and clone size are taken from that table; D and trimming were inferred from the DNA. The sample table records about 300,000 clones; roughly four fifths of these occur just once. The ten top clones hold 5.6% of the sample.

In the paper's terms, the time point label means: progressive disease on ibrutinib. For TCR beta library preparation, roughly 2 micrograms of genomic DNA were extracted from the cryopreserved PBMCs. Longitudinal blood samples from CLL patients on ibrutinib monotherapy underwent high-throughput TCR beta sequencing. The patients took part in an open-label, single-center phase 2 trial of ibrutinib monotherapy. The chain is encoded by TRBV7-9 joined to TRBJ2-5, and 8 junctional nucleotides match TRBD2. The source material was PBMCs, sampled at disease progression, from a patient treated with ibrutinib. The receptor comes from a human donor with chronic lymphocytic leukemia. The CDR3 region reads CASSTRRAGVETQYF. The DNA sequence is given as TGTGCCAGCAGCACGAGGCGAGCGGGAGTGGAGACCCAGTACTTC. The CDR3, completed at both ends by the reference TRBV7-9 and TRBJ2-5 genes, gives the full variable domain DTGVSQNPRHKITKRGQNVTFRCDPISEHNRLYWYRQTLGQGPEFLTYFQNEAQLEKSRLLSDRFSAERPKGSFSTLEIQRTEQGDSAMYLCASSTRRAGVETQYFGPGTRLLVL.